This T cell receptor (beta chain) was captured by sequencing in a study of response to subunit inactivated influenza vaccine. TCRdb re-derived calls from the RT-PCR reads in MiXCR, one entry per CDR3 protein. The sample consists of 860,000 or so distinct CDR3 sequences, about 20% of them appearing once. Trimming at V came to 0 bases and at J to 5 bases, leaving 4 bases not matched to a gene. Germline V CDR1 and CDR2: SGDLS, YYNGEE. The CDR3 is 15 residues long. General study findings and limits: New T cells are recruited in small numbers by each seasonal influenza vaccination, according to the authors' suggestion.

Worth noting for this clonotype: Its antigen is unknown.

The V gene is TRBV9, the J gene TRBJ2-1; 8 nucleotides align to TRBD2. Material: PBMCs from blood, obtained roughly 5 days after vaccination. This TCR came from a man aged 45-65 years who received an inactivated influenza vaccine. This CDR3 is CASSVGHGGDNEQFF. In DNA form, the CDR3 reads TGTGCCAGCAGCGTAGGTCACGGGGGGGACAATGAGCAGTTCTTC.